This T cell receptor beta chain was retrieved from a study of OX40 agonist ivuxolimab in advanced cancers. Study in general: Patients in the trial were receiving intravenous ivuxolimab every 2 weeks, at doses of 0.01 to 10 mg/kg. Recorded diagnoses for dose-escalation patients were hepatocellular carcinoma, melanoma, renal cell or head and neck cancer. A mean age of 60 years, range roughly 23 to 85, was recorded, and more than 80% were male. Partial responses were recorded for three patients, including one with hepatocellular carcinoma and two with cutaneous melanoma.

This CDR3 contains 17 residues. V lost 2 bases, J lost 2 bases, and 5 bases stayed unmatched. Per the germline V gene, CDR1 is KGHSH and CDR2 is LQKENI. TCRdb keeps only in-frame clones here, not all; method: immunoSEQ multiplex PCR. The data hold roughly 120,000 clones, with 80% to 90% observed a single time. This sample comprised CD4+ or CD8+ T cells sorted from blood, obtained in a trial of the OX40 agonist ivuxolimab. This clonotype originated in an adult with an advanced solid tumor such as melanoma, head and neck, liver or kidney cancer. The chain joins TRBV18 to TRBJ2-6; 8 bases are shared with TRBD1. CDR3 bases: TGTGCCAGCTCACCAAATGACAGGGGAACTGGGGCCAACGTCCTGACTTTC. This codes for CASSPNDRGTGANVLTF.